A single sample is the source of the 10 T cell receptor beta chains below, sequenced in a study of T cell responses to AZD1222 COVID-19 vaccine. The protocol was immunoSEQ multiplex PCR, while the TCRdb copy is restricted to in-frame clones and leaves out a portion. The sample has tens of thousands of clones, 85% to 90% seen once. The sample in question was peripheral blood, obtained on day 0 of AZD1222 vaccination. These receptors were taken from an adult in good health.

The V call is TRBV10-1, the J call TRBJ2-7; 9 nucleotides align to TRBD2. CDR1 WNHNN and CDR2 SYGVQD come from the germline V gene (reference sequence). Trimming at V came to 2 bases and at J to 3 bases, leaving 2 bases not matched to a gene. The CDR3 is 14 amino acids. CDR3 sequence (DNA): TGCGCCAGCAGTGAGCGGACTAGCGTCTACGAGCAGTACTTC. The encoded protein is CASSERTSVYEQYF.

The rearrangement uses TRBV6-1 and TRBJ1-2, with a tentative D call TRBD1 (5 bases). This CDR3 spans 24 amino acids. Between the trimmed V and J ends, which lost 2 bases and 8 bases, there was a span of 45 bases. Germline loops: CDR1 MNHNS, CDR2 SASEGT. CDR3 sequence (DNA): TGTGCCAGCAGTGAATTGGTAAGGTTCAGCCGAGACTTCTTGGGGGTATGTTTTAGTTACGGCTACACCTTC. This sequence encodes CASSELVRFSRDFLGVCFSYGYTF.

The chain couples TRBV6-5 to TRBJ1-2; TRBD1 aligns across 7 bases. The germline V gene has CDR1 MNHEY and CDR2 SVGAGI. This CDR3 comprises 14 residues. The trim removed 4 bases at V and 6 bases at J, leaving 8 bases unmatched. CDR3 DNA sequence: TGTGCCAGCAGTTTCTCAGGGGGGAGGAATGGCTACACCTTC. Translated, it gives CASSFSGGRNGYTF.

The CDR3 sequence is CASSNQGARSGYTF. CDR3 DNA sequence: TGTGCCAGTAGTAACCAGGGGGCGCGGAGTGGCTACACCTTC. V usage is TRBV19 and J usage is TRBJ1-2, with 8 bases lining up with TRBD1. The trim removed 4 bases at V and 7 bases at J, leaving 8 bases unmatched. The CDR3 sequence is 14 residues long. Germline V CDR1 and CDR2: LNHDA, SQIVND (reference sequence).

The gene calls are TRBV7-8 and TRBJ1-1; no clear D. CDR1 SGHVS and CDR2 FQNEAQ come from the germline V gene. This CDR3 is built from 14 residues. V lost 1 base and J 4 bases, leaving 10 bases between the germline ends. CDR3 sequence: CASSLVAWGTEAFF. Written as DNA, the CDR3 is TGTGCCAGCAGCTTAGTGGCATGGGGCACTGAAGCTTTCTTT.

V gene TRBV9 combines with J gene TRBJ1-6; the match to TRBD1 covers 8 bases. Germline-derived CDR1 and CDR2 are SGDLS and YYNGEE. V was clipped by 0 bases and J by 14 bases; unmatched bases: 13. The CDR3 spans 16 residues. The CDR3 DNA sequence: TGTGCCAGCAGCGTAGGCTTGGGACAGGACGCCCGGACCCTCCACTTT. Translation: CASSVGLGQDARTLHF.

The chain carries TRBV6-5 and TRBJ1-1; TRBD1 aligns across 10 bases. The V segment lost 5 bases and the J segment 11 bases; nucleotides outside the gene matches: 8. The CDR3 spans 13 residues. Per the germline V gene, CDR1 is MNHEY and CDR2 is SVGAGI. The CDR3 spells CASSTPGTGVAFF. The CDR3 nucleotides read TGTGCCAGCAGTACCCCCGGGACAGGGGTCGCTTTCTTT.

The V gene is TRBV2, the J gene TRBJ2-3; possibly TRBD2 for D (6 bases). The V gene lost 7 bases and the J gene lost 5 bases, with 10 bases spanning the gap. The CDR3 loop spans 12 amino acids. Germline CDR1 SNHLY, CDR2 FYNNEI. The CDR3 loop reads CASTRRGDTQYF. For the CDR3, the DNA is TGTGCCAGCACCCGGAGGGGAGATACGCAGTATTTT.

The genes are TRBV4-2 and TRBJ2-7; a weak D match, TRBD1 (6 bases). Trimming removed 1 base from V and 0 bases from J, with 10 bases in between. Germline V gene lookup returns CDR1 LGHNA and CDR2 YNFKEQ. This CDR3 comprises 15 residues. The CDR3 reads CASSQGTGSSYEQYF. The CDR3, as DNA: TGTGCCAGCAGCCAAGGAACAGGGAGCTCCTACGAGCAGTACTTC.

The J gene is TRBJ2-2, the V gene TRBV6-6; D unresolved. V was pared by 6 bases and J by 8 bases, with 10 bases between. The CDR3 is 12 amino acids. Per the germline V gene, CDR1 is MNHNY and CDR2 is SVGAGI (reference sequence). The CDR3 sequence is CASRQYSGELFF. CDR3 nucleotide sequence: TGTGCCAGCAGACAATACTCAGGGGAGCTGTTTTTT.